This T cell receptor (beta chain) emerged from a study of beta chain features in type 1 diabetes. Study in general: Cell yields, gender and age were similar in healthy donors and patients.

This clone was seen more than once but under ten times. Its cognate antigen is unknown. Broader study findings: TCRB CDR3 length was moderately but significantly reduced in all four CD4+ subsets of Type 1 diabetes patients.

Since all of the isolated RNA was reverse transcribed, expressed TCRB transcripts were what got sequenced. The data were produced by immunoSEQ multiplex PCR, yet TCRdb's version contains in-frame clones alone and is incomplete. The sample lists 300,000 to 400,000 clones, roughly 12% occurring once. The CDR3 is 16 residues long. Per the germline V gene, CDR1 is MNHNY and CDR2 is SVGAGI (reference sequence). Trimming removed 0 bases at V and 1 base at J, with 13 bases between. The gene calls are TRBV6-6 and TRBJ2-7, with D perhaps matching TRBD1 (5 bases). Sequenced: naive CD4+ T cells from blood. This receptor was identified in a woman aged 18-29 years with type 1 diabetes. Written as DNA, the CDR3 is TGTGCCAGCAGTTACTCGGTACCCAGGGATTCCTACGAGCAGTACTTC. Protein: CASSYSVPRDSYEQYF.